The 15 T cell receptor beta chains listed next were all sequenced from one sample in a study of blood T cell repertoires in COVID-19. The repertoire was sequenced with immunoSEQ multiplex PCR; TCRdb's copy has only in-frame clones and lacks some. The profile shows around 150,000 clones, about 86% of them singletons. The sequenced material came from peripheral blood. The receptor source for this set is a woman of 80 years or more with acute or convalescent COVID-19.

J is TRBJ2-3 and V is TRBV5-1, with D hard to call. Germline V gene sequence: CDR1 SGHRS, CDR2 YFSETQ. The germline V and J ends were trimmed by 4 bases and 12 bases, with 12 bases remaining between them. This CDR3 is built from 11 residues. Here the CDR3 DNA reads TGCGCCAGCAGCGATACGGTCGTACAGTATTTT. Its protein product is CASSDTVVQYF.

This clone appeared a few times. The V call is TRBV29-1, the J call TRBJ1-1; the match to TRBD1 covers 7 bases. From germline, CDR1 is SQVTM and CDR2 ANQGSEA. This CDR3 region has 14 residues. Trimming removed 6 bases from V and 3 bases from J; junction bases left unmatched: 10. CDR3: CSVGGTAWDTEAFF. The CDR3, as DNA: TGCAGCGTAGGGGGGACAGCCTGGGACACTGAAGCTTTCTTT. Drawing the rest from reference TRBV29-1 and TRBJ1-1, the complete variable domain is SAVISQKPSRDICQRGTSLTIQCQVDSQVTMMFWYRQQPGQSLTLIATANQGSEATYESGFVIDKFPISRPNLTFSTLTVSNMSPEDSSIYLCSVGGTAWDTEAFFGQGTRLTVV.

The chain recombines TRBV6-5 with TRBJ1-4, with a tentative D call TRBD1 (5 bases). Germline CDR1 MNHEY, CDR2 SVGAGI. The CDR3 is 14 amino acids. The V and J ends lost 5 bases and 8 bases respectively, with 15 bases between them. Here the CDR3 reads CASSPTGFGEKLFF. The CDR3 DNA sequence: TGTGCCAGCAGTCCTACAGGTTTTGGCGAAAAACTGTTTTTT.

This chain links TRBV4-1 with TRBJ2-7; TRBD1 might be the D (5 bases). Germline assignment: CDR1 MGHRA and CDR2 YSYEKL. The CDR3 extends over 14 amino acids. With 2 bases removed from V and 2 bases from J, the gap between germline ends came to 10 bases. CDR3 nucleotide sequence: TGCGCCAGCAGCCAACCGACAGAGACCTACGAGCAGTACTTC. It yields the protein CASSQPTETYEQYF.

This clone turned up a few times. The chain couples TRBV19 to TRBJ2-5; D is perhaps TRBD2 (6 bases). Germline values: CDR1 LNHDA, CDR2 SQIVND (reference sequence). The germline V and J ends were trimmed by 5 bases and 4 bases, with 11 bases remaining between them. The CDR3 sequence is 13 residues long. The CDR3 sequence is CASSGGNGETQYF. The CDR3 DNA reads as TGTGCCAGTAGTGGGGGGAATGGAGAGACCCAGTACTTC. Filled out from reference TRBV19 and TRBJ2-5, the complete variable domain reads DGGITQSPKYLFRKEGQNVTLSCEQNLNHDAMYWYRQDPGQGLRLIYYSQIVNDFQKGDIAEGYSVSREKKESFPLTVTSAQKNPTAFYLCASSGGNGETQYFGPGTRLLVL.

The CDR3 reads CASSKDRTSNQPQHF. The CDR3 DNA is TGTGCCAGCAGCAAAGATAGGACAAGCAATCAGCCCCAGCATTTT. This rearrangement joins TRBV21-1 to TRBJ1-5; TRBD1, the table's D call, was not compared with the DNA. TRBV21-1 has pseudogene status. The CDR3 totals 15 residues.

The CDR3 region is CASSESDFYEQYF. The CDR3 DNA follows: TGTGCCAGCAGTGAAAGTGACTTCTACGAGCAGTACTTC. The chain is built from TRBV2 and TRBJ2-7; no clear D gene. CDR3 size: 13 residues. Germline lookup yields CDR1 SNHLY and CDR2 FYNNEI. V was shortened by 2 bases and J by 3 bases, with 8 bases between the two germline ends.

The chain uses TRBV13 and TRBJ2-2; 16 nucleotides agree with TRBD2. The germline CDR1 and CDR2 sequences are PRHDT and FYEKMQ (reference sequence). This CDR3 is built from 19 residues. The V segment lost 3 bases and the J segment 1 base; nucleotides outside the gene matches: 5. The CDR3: CASSFSGTSGGENTGELFF. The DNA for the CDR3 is TGTGCCAGCAGCTTCTCCGGGACTAGCGGGGGGGAGAACACCGGGGAGCTGTTTTTT.

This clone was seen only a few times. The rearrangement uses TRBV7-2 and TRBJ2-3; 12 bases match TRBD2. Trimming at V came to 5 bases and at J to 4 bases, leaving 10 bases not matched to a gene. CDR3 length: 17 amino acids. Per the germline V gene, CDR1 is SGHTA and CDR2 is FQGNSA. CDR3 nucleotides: TGTGCCAGCAGCCTACCTAGCGGGGGGGCTCGGCCAGATACGCAGTATTTT. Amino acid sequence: CASSLPSGGARPDTQYF. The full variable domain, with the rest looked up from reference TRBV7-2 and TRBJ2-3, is GAGVSQSPSNKVTEKGKDVELRCDPISGHTALYWYRQSLGQGLEFLIYFQGNSAPDKSGLPSDRFSAERTGGSVSTLTIQRTQQEDSAVYLCASSLPSGGARPDTQYFGPGTRLTVL.

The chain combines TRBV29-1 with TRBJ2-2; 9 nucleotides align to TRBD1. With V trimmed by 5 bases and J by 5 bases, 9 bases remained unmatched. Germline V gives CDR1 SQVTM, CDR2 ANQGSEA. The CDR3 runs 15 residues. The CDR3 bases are TGCAGCGTTAAAGGACAGGGGATAGAGACCGGGGAGCTGTTTTTT. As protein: CSVKGQGIETGELFF.

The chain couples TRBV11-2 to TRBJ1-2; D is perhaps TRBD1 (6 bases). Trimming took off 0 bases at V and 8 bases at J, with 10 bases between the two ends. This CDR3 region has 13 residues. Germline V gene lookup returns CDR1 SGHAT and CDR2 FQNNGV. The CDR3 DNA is TGTGCCAGCAGCTTAGAGGACAGAAGGGGCTACACCTTC. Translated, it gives CASSLEDRRGYTF.

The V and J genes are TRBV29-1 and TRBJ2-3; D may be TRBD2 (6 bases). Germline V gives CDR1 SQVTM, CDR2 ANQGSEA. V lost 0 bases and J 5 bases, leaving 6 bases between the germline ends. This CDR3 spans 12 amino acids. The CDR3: CSVEEGGDTQYF. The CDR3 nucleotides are TGCAGCGTTGAAGAGGGGGGAGATACGCAGTATTTT.

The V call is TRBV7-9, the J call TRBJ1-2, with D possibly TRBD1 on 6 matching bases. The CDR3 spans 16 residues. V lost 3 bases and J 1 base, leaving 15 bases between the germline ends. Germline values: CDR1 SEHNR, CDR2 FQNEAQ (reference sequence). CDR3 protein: CASSFSVGRGNYGYTF. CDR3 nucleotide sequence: TGTGCCAGCAGCTTTAGTGTTGGCAGGGGTAACTATGGCTACACCTTC.

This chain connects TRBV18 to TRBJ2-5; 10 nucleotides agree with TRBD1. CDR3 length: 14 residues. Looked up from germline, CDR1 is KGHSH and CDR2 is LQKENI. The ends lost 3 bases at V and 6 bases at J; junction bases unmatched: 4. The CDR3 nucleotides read TGTGCCAGCTCACCTGGGACAGGGGAACAGACCCAGTACTTC. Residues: CASSPGTGEQTQYF.

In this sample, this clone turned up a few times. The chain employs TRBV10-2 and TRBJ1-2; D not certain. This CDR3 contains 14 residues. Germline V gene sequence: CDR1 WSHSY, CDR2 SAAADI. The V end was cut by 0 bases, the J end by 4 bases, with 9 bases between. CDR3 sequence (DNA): TGCGCCAGCAGTGAGTCGGCGGAAGGCTATGGCTACACCTTC. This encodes CASSESAEGYGYTF.